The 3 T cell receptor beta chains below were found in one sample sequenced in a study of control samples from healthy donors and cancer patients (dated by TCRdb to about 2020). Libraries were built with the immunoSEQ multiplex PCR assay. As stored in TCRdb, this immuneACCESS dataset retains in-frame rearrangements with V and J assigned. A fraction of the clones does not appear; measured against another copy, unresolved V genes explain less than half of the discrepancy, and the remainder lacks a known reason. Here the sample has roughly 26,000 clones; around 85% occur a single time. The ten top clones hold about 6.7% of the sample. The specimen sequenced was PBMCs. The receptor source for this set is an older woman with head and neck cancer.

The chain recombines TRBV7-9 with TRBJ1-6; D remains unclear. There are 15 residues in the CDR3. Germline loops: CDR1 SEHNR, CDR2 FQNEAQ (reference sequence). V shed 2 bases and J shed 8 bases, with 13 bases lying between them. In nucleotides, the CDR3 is TGTGCCAGCAGCTTATCGGTCCAAGGGTATTCACCCCTCCACTTT. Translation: CASSLSVQGYSPLHF. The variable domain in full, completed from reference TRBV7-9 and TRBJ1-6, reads DTGVSQNPRHKITKRGQNVTFRCDPISEHNRLYWYRQTLGQGPEFLTYFQNEAQLEKSRLLSDRFSAERPKGSFSTLEIQRTEQGDSAMYLCASSLSVQGYSPLHFGNGTRLTVT.

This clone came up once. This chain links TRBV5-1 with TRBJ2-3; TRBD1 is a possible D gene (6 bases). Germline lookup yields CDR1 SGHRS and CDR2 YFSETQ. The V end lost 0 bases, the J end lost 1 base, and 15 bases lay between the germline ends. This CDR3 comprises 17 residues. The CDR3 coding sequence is TGCGCCAGCAGCTTGGGACCAACAGGGTTAGGCACAGATACGCAGTATTTT. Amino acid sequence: CASSLGPTGLGTDTQYF.

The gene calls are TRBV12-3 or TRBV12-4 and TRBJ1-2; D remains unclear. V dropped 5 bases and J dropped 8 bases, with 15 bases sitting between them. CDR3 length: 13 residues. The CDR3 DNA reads TGTGCCAGCAGTCCGGCGGCGGAGGGAGGCTACACCTTC. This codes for CASSPAAEGGYTF.